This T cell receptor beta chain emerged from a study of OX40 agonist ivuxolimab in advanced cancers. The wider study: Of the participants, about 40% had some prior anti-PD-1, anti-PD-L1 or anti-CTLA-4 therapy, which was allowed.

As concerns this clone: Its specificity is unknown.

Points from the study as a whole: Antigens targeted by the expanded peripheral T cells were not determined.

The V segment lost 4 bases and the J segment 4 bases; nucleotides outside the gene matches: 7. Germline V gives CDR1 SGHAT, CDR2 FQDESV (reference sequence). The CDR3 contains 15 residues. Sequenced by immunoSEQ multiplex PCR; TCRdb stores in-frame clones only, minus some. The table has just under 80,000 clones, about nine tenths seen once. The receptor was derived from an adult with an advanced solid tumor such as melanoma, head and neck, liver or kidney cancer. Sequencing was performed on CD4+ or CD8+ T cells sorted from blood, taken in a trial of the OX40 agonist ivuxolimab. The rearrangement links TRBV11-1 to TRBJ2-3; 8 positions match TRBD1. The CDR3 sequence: CASSSGTGEADTQYF. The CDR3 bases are TGTGCCAGCAGCTCAGGGACAGGCGAGGCAGATACGCAGTATTTT. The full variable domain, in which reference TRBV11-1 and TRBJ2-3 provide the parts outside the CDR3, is EAEVAQSPRYKITEKSQAVAFWCDPISGHATLYWYRQILGQGPELLVQFQDESVVDDSQLPKDRFSAERLKGVDSTLKIQPAELGDSAMYLCASSSGTGEADTQYFGPGTRLTVL.